The rows below give T cell receptor beta chains drawn from one sample of a study of blood T cell repertoires in COVID-19. Repertoires were generated with immunoSEQ multiplex PCR, while TCRdb's copy carries only in-frame clones and drops some. The sample has 150,000 to 200,000 clones; about 89% are singletons. Sequencing input: peripheral blood. These TCRs come from a man between 65 and 85 years old with acute or convalescent COVID-19. The CDR3 runs from the conserved cysteine through the conserved F or W. Each record gives: clone size, D gene, V gene, J gene, CDR3 length, CDR3 protein, CDR3 DNA. The D gene is left open where the match is weak. Some rows mark clone size as missing; the rest say once, few, many or name a class of expanded clone.

once	TRBD1	TRBV29-1	TRBJ2-3	14	CSSQGGQTTDTQYF	TGCAGCTCCCAAGGGGGACAGACTACAGATACGCAGTATTTT
NA	TRBD1	TRBV7-6	TRBJ2-7	16	CASSVLPGQGTYEQYF	TGTGCCAGCAGCGTTCTACCGGGACAGGGAACCTACGAGCAGTACTTC
once	TRBD1	TRBV4-2	TRBJ2-5	15	CASSQAGQGRETQYF	TGTGCCAGCAGCCAAGCGGGACAGGGAAGAGAGACCCAGTACTTC
NA	TRBD1	TRBV6-2/TRBV6-3	TRBJ1-1	13	CASSRQGHTEAFF	TGTGCCAGCAGTAGACAGGGGCACACTGAAGCTTTCTTT
NA	NA	TRBV28	TRBJ2-7	14	CASSSLDTHYEQYF	TGTGCCAGCAGTTCATTGGACACACACTACGAGCAGTACTTC
NA	NA	TRBV28	TRBJ2-2	16	CASSDLGTIIAGELFF	TGTGCCAGCAGTGACCTCGGGACAATCATAGCCGGGGAGCTGTTTTTT
NA	TRBD2	TRBV4-3	TRBJ2-5	15	CASSQERGGSETQYF	TGCGCCAGCAGCCAAGAACGCGGGGGGTCGGAGACCCAGTACTTC
NA	TRBD2	TRBV5-1	TRBJ2-7	17	CASSLGLAGPISYEQYF	TGCGCCAGCAGCTTAGGACTAGCGGGACCAATCTCCTACGAGCAGTACTTC
NA	TRBD1	TRBV2	TRBJ2-7	16	CASSEAGTGGAYEQYF	TGTGCCAGCAGTGAAGCCGGGACAGGGGGCGCGTACGAGCAGTACTTC
NA	NA	TRBV28	TRBJ1-6	14	CASSSTGSNSPLHF	TGTGCCAGCAGTTCGACGGGGTCAAATTCACCCCTCCACTTT
NA	TRBD1	TRBV7-6	TRBJ2-5	16	CASSLAGTGVGETQYF	TGTGCCAGCAGCTTAGCAGGGACAGGGGTAGGAGAGACCCAGTACTTC
NA	TRBD1	TRBV5-5	TRBJ2-5	16	CASSFQGAVGQETQYF	TGTGCCAGCAGCTTTCAGGGGGCGGTAGGCCAAGAGACCCAGTACTTC
NA	NA	TRBV7-8	TRBJ1-4	14	CASSLQPTNEKLFF	TGTGCCAGCAGCCTACAGCCAACTAATGAAAAACTGTTTTTT
NA	TRBD1	TRBV12-3/TRBV12-4	TRBJ1-2	13	CASSPDRARGYTF	TGTGCCAGCAGCCCGGACAGGGCGCGGGGCTACACCTTC
NA	NA	TRBV5-1	TRBJ1-1	12	CASSTDSTEAFF	TGCGCCAGCAGCACGGACAGCACTGAAGCTTTCTTT
NA	TRBD1	TRBV4-3	TRBJ1-2	14	CASSQGQGFYGYTF	TGCGCCAGCAGCCAGGGACAGGGTTTCTATGGCTACACCTTC
once	NA	TRBV5-1	TRBJ2-5	16	CASSLIPGVHQETQYF	TGCGCCAGCAGCTTAATCCCGGGGGTCCACCAAGAGACCCAGTACTTC
NA	TRBD1	TRBV7-6	TRBJ1-4	15	CASSLESTGDEKLFF	TGTGCCAGCAGCTTAGAATCGACAGGGGATGAAAAACTGTTTTTT
NA	NA	TRBV5-1	TRBJ2-7	16	CASSLGGQASSYEQYF	TGCGCCAGCAGCTTGGGGGGGCAGGCGAGCTCCTACGAGCAGTACTTC
NA	TRBD1	TRBV7-8	TRBJ1-3	16	CASSPWEGQGRNTIYF	TGTGCCAGCAGCCCCTGGGAGGGACAGGGGCGAAACACCATATATTTT
NA	TRBD2	TRBV7-8	TRBJ2-7	15	CASFSSGREGYEQYF	TGTGCCAGCTTTTCTAGCGGGAGAGAGGGGTACGAGCAGTACTTC
few	TRBD1	TRBV28	TRBJ2-3	14	CASSLRTGGRAQYF	TGTGCCAGCAGTTTAAGGACAGGGGGAAGAGCGCAGTATTTT
NA	TRBD2	TRBV5-3	TRBJ2-3	17	CARRPGGAGASTDTQYF	TGTGCCAGACGCCCGGGGGGGGCGGGGGCTAGCACAGATACGCAGTATTTT
NA	NA	TRBV18	TRBJ2-7	13	CASSLTGGGEQYF	TGTGCCAGCTCACTAACAGGGGGGGGCGAGCAGTACTTC
medium-sized	TRBD1	TRBV4-3	TRBJ2-2	14	CASSHGQGTGELFF	TGCGCCAGCAGCCACGGACAGGGCACCGGGGAGCTGTTTTTT
NA	TRBD1	TRBV5-1	TRBJ1-5	15	CASSQGTGQGQPQHF	TGCGCCAGCAGCCAAGGGACAGGCCAGGGGCAGCCCCAGCATTTT
NA	TRBD1	TRBV15	TRBJ2-7	15	CATSRPSRTGHEQYF	TGTGCCACCAGCAGACCTAGCCGGACAGGGCACGAGCAGTACTTC
NA	TRBD2	TRBV5-1	TRBJ2-6	14	CASSTAGVDSVLTF	TGCGCCAGCAGCACCGCGGGGGTAGATAGCGTCCTGACTTTC
NA	NA	TRBV19	TRBJ1-6	15	CASSIYGGLNSPLHF	TGTGCCAGTAGTATTTACGGGGGACTCAATTCACCCCTCCACTTT
NA	NA	TRBV19	TRBJ1-5	15	CASSLRGDSNQPQHF	TGTGCCAGTAGCCTCCGGGGGGATAGCAATCAGCCCCAGCATTTT
NA	TRBD1	TRBV7-9	TRBJ2-1	16	CASSSAGTGAYNEQFF	TGTGCCAGCAGCTCCGCCGGGACAGGGGCCTACAATGAGCAGTTCTTC
few	NA	TRBV19	TRBJ2-7	15	CASSLRQADRIPQYF	TGTGCCAGTAGTTTACGACAGGCTGATAGAATACCCCAGTACTTC
NA	TRBD1	TRBV6-5	TRBJ2-1	15	CASRLDRGLYNEQFF	TGTGCCAGCAGGCTGGACAGGGGGCTCTACAATGAGCAGTTCTTC
NA	NA	TRBV7-9	TRBJ2-7	14	CASSLLEGTYEQYF	TGTGCCAGCAGCTTATTGGAGGGGACCTACGAGCAGTACTTC
NA	NA	TRBV4-2	TRBJ1-1	12	CASSQASGEAFF	TGTGCCAGCAGCCAAGCCAGTGGTGAAGCTTTCTTT
NA	TRBD1	TRBV27	TRBJ1-2	10	CASSLGTARF	TGTGCCAGCAGTTTAGGGACAGCGCGATTC
NA	TRBD1	TRBV28	TRBJ1-2	12	CASRDRNYGYTF	TGTGCCAGCAGGGACAGGAACTATGGCTACACCTTC
once	NA	TRBV3-1/TRBV3-2	TRBJ2-7	12	CASSLLPHEQYF	TGTGCCAGCAGTCTACTCCCCCACGAGCAGTACTTC
NA	NA	TRBV5-1	TRBJ1-1	13	CASSLYLTDEAFF	TGCGCCAGCAGCTTGTATCTAACAGATGAAGCTTTCTTT
once	NA	TRBV7-3	TRBJ1-1	16	CASSLTHTAFGPEAFF	TGTGCCAGCAGCTTAACCCATACCGCTTTTGGCCCTGAAGCTTTCTTT
NA	NA	TRBV6-5	TRBJ1-5	14	CASSYPEDPSPQHF	TGTGCCAGCAGTTACCCGGAGGATCCTTCGCCCCAGCATTTT
NA	NA	TRBV6-5	TRBJ1-3	15	CASSEEGTGGNTIYF	TGTGCCAGCAGCGAGGAAGGAACAGGCGGAAACACCATATATTTT
NA	NA	TRBV28	TRBJ1-4	16	CASSPQEGRRAEKLFF	TGTGCCAGCAGTCCGCAGGAGGGACGGAGGGCGGAAAAACTGTTTTTT
NA	TRBD2	TRBV3-1/TRBV3-2	TRBJ2-3	13	CASSQDWGTRQYF	TGTGCCAGCAGCCAAGATTGGGGGACTAGACAGTATTTT
once	TRBD1	TRBV5-4	TRBJ1-1	14	CASFGDRGPTEAFF	TGTGCCAGCTTCGGTGACAGGGGTCCCACTGAAGCTTTCTTT
NA	NA	TRBV9	TRBJ1-1	13	CASSVGTDTEAFF	TGTGCCAGCAGCGTAGGGACAGACACTGAAGCTTTCTTT
NA	NA	TRBV28	TRBJ1-1	12	CASSPLETEAFF	TGTGCCAGCAGCCCACTAGAGACTGAAGCTTTCTTT
NA	TRBD2	TRBV4-2	TRBJ2-3	16	CASSPSGTSFQDTQYF	TGTGCCAGCAGCCCTTCCGGGACTAGTTTTCAAGATACGCAGTATTTT
NA	TRBD1	TRBV5-1	TRBJ1-1	16	CASSLGTGGMNTEAFF	TGCGCCAGCAGCTTGGGGACAGGGGGTATGAACACTGAAGCTTTCTTT
NA	NA	TRBV12-3/TRBV12-4	TRBJ1-2	13	CASRLQGGYGYTF	TGTGCCAGCAGACTACAGGGTGGCTATGGCTACACCTTC
NA	TRBD1	TRBV5-6	TRBJ1-6	15	CASSQLDRGISPLHF	TGTGCCAGCAGCCAGCTCGACAGGGGAATCTCACCCCTCCACTTT
NA	TRBD1	TRBV5-1	TRBJ1-2	14	CASSSQGAEYGYTF	TGCGCCAGCAGCTCACAGGGGGCAGAGTATGGCTACACCTTC
NA	NA	TRBV27	TRBJ2-2	13	CASSYDIFRELFF	TGTGCCAGCAGCTATGATATATTTCGGGAGCTGTTTTTT